A single sample is the source of the 17 T cell receptor beta chains below, sequenced in a study of blood T cell repertoires in COVID-19. Assay: immunoSEQ multiplex PCR; the TCRdb copy retains only in-frame clones and omits some. The sample has approximately 36,000 clones; 75% to 85% are singletons. Sequences were obtained from peripheral blood. The source of these receptors is a human donor in a cohort sampled during active or convalescent COVID-19. The donor label of this sample is uncertain.

J is TRBJ2-7 and V is TRBV2; maybe TRBD2 (5 bases). This CDR3 is 14 amino acids long. Per the germline V gene, CDR1 is SNHLY and CDR2 is FYNNEI. The V gene lost 5 bases and the J gene lost 2 bases, with 13 bases spanning the gap. The CDR3 sequence: CASSSGRRTYEQYF. The CDR3 nucleotides are TGTGCCAGCAGTAGCGGACGTAGGACCTACGAGCAGTACTTC. Full variable domain (rest looked up from reference TRBV2 and TRBJ2-7): EPEVTQTPSHQVTQMGQEVILRCVPISNHLYFYWYRQILGQKVEFLVSFYNNEISEKSEIFDDQFSVERPDGSNFTLKIRSTKLEDSAMYFCASSSGRRTYEQYFGPGTRLTVT.

The CDR3 coding sequence is TGTGCCAGCCAGGCGGGAGTAGATGAGCAGTTCTTC. Encoded protein: CASQAGVDEQFF. The genes are TRBV6-6 and TRBJ2-1, with TRBD2 identical over 7 bases. The germline gives CDR1 MNHNY, CDR2 SVGAGI (reference sequence). Germline trimming cut 8 bases from V and 8 bases from J; bases unmatched to any gene: 6. The CDR3 runs to 12 residues.

J is TRBJ2-6 and V is TRBV2, with D perhaps TRBD2 (7 bases). The germline V and J ends were trimmed by 6 bases and 2 bases, with 23 bases remaining between them. CDR1 is SNHLY, CDR2 FYNNEI, per germline. CDR3 length: 19 amino acids. The CDR3 DNA sequence: TGTGCCAGCAGCCCCGGGGGGCAGGGAACGCCCGCTGGGGCCAACGTCCTGACTTTC. The encoded protein is CASSPGGQGTPAGANVLTF.

The chain uses TRBV19 and TRBJ2-1, with a tentative D call TRBD1 (5 bases). V was clipped by 10 bases and J by 0 bases, with 16 bases between them. The CDR3 is 15 residues long. Germline V gene lookup returns CDR1 LNHDA and CDR2 SQIVND (reference sequence). In DNA, the CDR3 is TGTGCCACCGGCAAGGGGATTCGCTCCTACAATGAGCAGTTCTTC. As protein: CATGKGIRSYNEQFF.

The chain links TRBV20-1 to TRBJ1-1; no reliable D call. This CDR3 contains 12 residues. Deletions cut 3 bases from V and 7 bases from J, with 12 bases between. CDR1 and CDR2 from the germline V gene are DFQATT and SNEGSKA (reference sequence). The CDR3 sequence: CSASEGAGEAFF. CDR3 coding DNA: TGCAGTGCTAGTGAGGGCGCCGGTGAAGCTTTCTTT.

This rearrangement joins TRBV4-3 to TRBJ1-1, with D maybe TRBD1 (5 bases). In germline, CDR1 is LGHNA, CDR2 YSLEER. Trimming took 4 bases from V and 4 from J, leaving 16 bases between them. The CDR3 is made up of 15 amino acids. The CDR3 coding sequence is TGCGCCAGCAGCCGATCGGTTGGGGGGATCACTGAAGCTTTCTTT. Encoded protein: CASSRSVGGITEAFF.

V gene TRBV5-6 combines with J gene TRBJ2-7; D is perhaps TRBD1 (5 bases). Per the germline V gene, CDR1 is SGHDT and CDR2 is YYEEEE. The CDR3 has 12 residues. Deletions cut 0 bases from V and 7 bases from J, with 8 bases between. CDR3 sequence reads: CASSLAWTEQYF. The CDR3 DNA reads as TGTGCCAGCAGCTTGGCCTGGACAGAGCAGTACTTC.

There are a few counts of this clone. V gene TRBV5-1 combines with J gene TRBJ1-4, with 11 bases identical to TRBD1. The CDR3 has 16 residues. Trimming cost V 2 bases and J 7 bases; bases outside gene matches: 7. Germline V gene lookup returns CDR1 SGHRS and CDR2 YFSETQ. The CDR3 DNA sequence: TGCGCCAGCAGCTTTTCCGGGACAGGGGGAAGTGAAAAACTGTTTTTT. This sequence encodes CASSFSGTGGSEKLFF.

This chain connects TRBV11-2 to TRBJ1-1, with 10 bases matching TRBD1. Germline values: CDR1 SGHAT, CDR2 FQNNGV. The trim removed 4 bases at V and 12 bases at J, leaving 11 bases unmatched. CDR3 length: 14 residues. The CDR3 nucleotides read TGTGCCAGCAGCTCCACGGGACAGGGGCGAGTAACTTTCTTT. Protein product: CASSSTGQGRVTFF.

The chain couples TRBV7-8 to TRBJ1-3; 7 bases align to TRBD1. V was clipped by 0 bases and J by 8 bases; unmatched bases: 7. The CDR3 runs to 15 residues. Germline values: CDR1 SGHVS, CDR2 FQNEAQ. This chain's CDR3 is CASSLAGQVRDTIYF. CDR3 DNA: TGTGCCAGCAGCTTAGCTGGACAGGTTAGGGACACCATATATTTT.

This clone has a single count. CDR3 loop: CASRGRAVGGELFF. CDR3 DNA: TGTGCCAGTCGCGGGAGGGCCGTAGGCGGGGAGCTGTTTTTT. The rearrangement joins TRBV6-5 to TRBJ2-2; TRBD2 aligns across 9 bases. The CDR3 runs to 14 residues. The V segment lost 9 bases and the J segment 7 bases; nucleotides outside the gene matches: 9. Germline CDR1 reads MNHEY; CDR2 reads SVGAGI.

The rearrangement joins TRBV5-1 to TRBJ1-2; 11 bases fit TRBD1. J was trimmed by 4 bases and V by 4 bases; bases with no gene match: 12. The germline V gene encodes CDR1 SGHRS and CDR2 YFSETQ. CDR3 length: 17 residues. The CDR3 region is CASSLSSGTGGVYGYTF. CDR3 DNA: TGCGCCAGCAGCCTTTCCTCCGGGACAGGGGGTGTCTATGGCTACACCTTC.

This clone came up a few times. J is TRBJ1-3 and V is TRBV5-1; D gene ambiguous. The CDR3 is 15 amino acids. V dropped 3 bases and J dropped 2 bases, with 12 bases sitting between them. From germline, CDR1 is SGHRS and CDR2 YFSETQ. CDR3 amino acids: CASSSAGGAGNTIYF. CDR3 in DNA: TGCGCCAGCAGCTCCGCCGGTGGAGCTGGAAACACCATATATTTT.

This clone was picked up one time. J is TRBJ2-5 and V is TRBV3-1 (or the pseudogene TRBV3-2); D perhaps matches TRBD2 (5 bases). The CDR3 length is 15 residues. The germline CDR1 and CDR2 sequences are LGHDT and YNNKEL (reference sequence). Deletions cut 4 bases from V and 4 bases from J, with 16 bases between. CDR3 DNA: TGTGCCAGCAGCCGACGGGGAGCTGGCGGAGAGACCCAGTACTTC. Protein product: CASSRRGAGGETQYF.

This clone showed up just once. The chain recombines TRBV5-6 with TRBJ2-3; possible D gene TRBD1, 5 bases. The CDR3 is made up of 15 amino acids. Germline-derived CDR1 and CDR2 are SGHDT and YYEEEE. The V end lost 1 base, the J end lost 0 bases, and 9 bases lay between the germline ends. The CDR3 region is CASSLLTASTDTQYF. CDR3 sequence (DNA): TGTGCCAGCAGCTTGTTGACAGCAAGCACAGATACGCAGTATTTT.

In its sample, this clone was seen once. The chain joins TRBV27 to TRBJ2-3; TRBD2 is a possible D gene (5 bases). Trimming stripped 9 bases from V and 0 bases from J, with 16 bases between. The length of the CDR3 is 15 residues. CDR1 and CDR2 from the germline V gene are MNHEY and SMNVEV (reference sequence). The CDR3 here is CASKNGLRSTDTQYF. The DNA of the CDR3 is TGTGCCAGTAAAAACGGACTCCGTAGCACAGATACGCAGTATTTT.

The chain couples TRBV5-6 to TRBJ2-3, with 14 positions matching TRBD2. Losses at the gene ends were 0 bases for V and 4 bases for J; bases not matched to a gene: 1. CDR1 and CDR2 from the germline V gene are SGHDT and YYEEEE. The CDR3 totals 16 residues. The CDR3 is CASSLGLAGGADTQYF. The CDR3 DNA sequence: TGTGCCAGCAGCTTGGGACTAGCGGGAGGGGCAGATACGCAGTATTTT.